The next 27 T cell receptor beta chains were all read from a single sample in a study of blood T cells in healthy people across ages. Using a J-beta primer mix together with a sample-barcoded 5' primer, a second PCR was run for roughly 6 to 11 cycles. Via MiXCR, TCRdb re-called the 5' RACE reads, giving one row per CDR3 protein. The table has approximately 1.5 million distinct CDR3 sequences, about 31% seen once. Material: blood. These TCRs come from a woman aged 25 to 39 in good health.

The V gene is TRBV6-4, the J gene TRBJ2-1, with TRBD1 matching 9 bases. From germline, CDR1 is MRHNA and CDR2 SNTAGT. Trimming removed 5 bases from V and 5 bases from J; junction bases left unmatched: 7. CDR3 length: 15 residues. CDR3 nucleotide sequence: TGTGCCAGCAGTCTCTATGGACAGGGGAACAATGAGCAGTTCTTC. This gives the protein CASSLYGQGNNEQFF.

In this sample, this clonotype turned up a few times. This chain uses TRBV24-1 with TRBJ1-5, with 7 positions matching TRBD1. In germline, CDR1 is KGHDR, CDR2 SFDVKD. The CDR3 is 14 amino acids. Losses at the gene ends were 4 bases for V and 4 bases for J; bases not matched to a gene: 3. CDR3 loop: CATSDGTANQPQHF. The DNA of the CDR3 is TGTGCCACCAGTGACGGGACAGCTAATCAGCCCCAGCATTTT.

There are a few counts of this clonotype. This chain connects TRBV5-1 to TRBJ2-3; 9 bases agree with TRBD1. CDR3 length: 16 residues. CDR1 is SGHRS, CDR2 YFSETQ, per germline. The V gene end was trimmed by 3 bases and the J gene end by 2 bases; junction bases not matched to a gene: 7. CDR3 residues: CASSSQGAGSTDTQYF. In nucleotides, the CDR3 is TGCGCCAGCAGCTCACAGGGGGCTGGGTCCACAGATACGCAGTATTTT.

This clonotype was observed a handful of times. V usage is TRBV21-1 and J usage is TRBJ2-1; the tabulated D call, TRBD1, remains unverified against the DNA. TRBV21-1 is recorded as a pseudogene. The CDR3 consists of 21 residues. In DNA, the CDR3 is TGTGCCAGCAGCAAAGGCCCCGGGGTCTCGCTGCGGGAGGGCTCCTACAATGAGCAGTTCTTC. This sequence encodes CASSKGPGVSLREGSYNEQFF.

This rearrangement joins TRBV12-3 or TRBV12-4 to TRBJ2-7; no clear D gene. Between the trimmed V and J ends, which lost 5 bases and 3 bases, there was a span of 14 bases. CDR3 length equals 14 residues. CDR3 coding DNA: TGTGCCAGCAGTGGAGACCTGATCAACTACGAGCAGTACTTC. Translation: CASSGDLINYEQYF.

The chain has TRBV2 and TRBJ2-3; a possible D gene is TRBD1 (5 bases). Germline-derived CDR1 and CDR2 are SNHLY and FYNNEI. Trimming left V 5 bases short and J 5 bases short, with 11 bases between. The CDR3 is 13 amino acids. This CDR3 is CASSHGAIDTQYF. DNA for the CDR3: TGTGCCAGCAGTCATGGGGCTATAGATACGCAGTATTTT.

V is TRBV9 and J is TRBJ2-3, with a tentative D call TRBD1 (6 bases). The germline V gene encodes CDR1 SGDLS and CDR2 YYNGEE. The V end was cut by 4 bases, the J end by 3 bases, with 18 bases between. The CDR3 is made up of 16 amino acids. CDR3 amino acids: CASSPPLSGATDTQYF. As DNA, the CDR3 is TGTGCCAGCAGCCCGCCTCTGTCAGGGGCGACAGATACGCAGTATTTT.

The chain recombines TRBV6-5 with TRBJ1-2, with D perhaps matching TRBD1 (5 bases). CDR1 and CDR2 from the germline V gene are MNHEY and SVGAGI. Trimming left V 2 bases short and J 5 bases short, with 24 bases between. This CDR3 has 18 residues. The CDR3 DNA reads TGTGCCAGCAGTTACAAATTAAAAAACGGGACGTTTGATTATGGCTACACCTTC. Its translation: CASSYKLKNGTFDYGYTF.

Of note for this clonotype: Because it lacks the conserved phenylalanine or tryptophan at the end, this CDR3 is likely a read error. The chain carries TRBV11-2 and TRBJ2-1; 11 bases fit TRBD2. With V trimmed by 5 bases and J by 11 bases, 14 bases remained unmatched. Germline CDR1 and CDR2: SGHAT and FQNNGV. The CDR3 has 16 residues. The CDR3 here is CASSPSPIAGGSQQFV. CDR3 sequence (DNA): TGTGCCAGCAGCCCCAGCCCGATAGCGGGGGGGTCCCAGCAGTTCGTC.

V gene TRBV7-2 combines with J gene TRBJ2-4; 9 bases line up with TRBD1. The trim removed 5 bases at V and 0 bases at J, leaving 5 bases unmatched. Per germline, CDR1 SGHTA and CDR2 FQGNSA. CDR3 length: 16 residues. In DNA, the CDR3 is TGTGCCAGCAGCCCGGACAGGGGTCTAGCCAAAAACATTCAGTACTTC. Its protein product is CASSPDRGLAKNIQYF.

Points on this clonotype: A read error may explain this, as a much larger clone is one base away. The chain has TRBV29-1 and TRBJ1-2; D is ambiguous. The length of the CDR3 is 13 residues. Germline V gives CDR1 SQVTM, CDR2 ANQGSEA. Between the trimmed V and J ends, which lost 4 bases and 0 bases, there was a span of 9 bases. The CDR3 region is CSVAQAPNYGYTF. In DNA form, the CDR3 reads TGCAGCGTTGCTCAGGCTCCTAACTATGGCTACACCTTC.

This clonotype was seen at least ten times. This chain links TRBV7-8 with TRBJ2-3; 7 bases align to TRBD1. Germline trimming cut 1 base from V and 2 bases from J; bases unmatched to any gene: 3. Germline-derived CDR1 and CDR2 are SGHVS and FQNEAQ. CDR3 size: 15 residues. As DNA, the CDR3 is TGTGCCAGCAGCTTAGGGGACAGATACACAGATACGCAGTATTTT. It is translated as CASSLGDRYTDTQYF.

The chain is built from TRBV30 and TRBJ1-5; tentatively, D is TRBD1 (5 bases). CDR3 length equals 14 residues. Germline CDR1 and CDR2: GTSNPN and SVGIG (reference sequence). Trimming stripped 3 bases from V and 1 base from J, with 10 bases between. CDR3 protein: CAWRDTWSNQPQHF. CDR3 bases: TGTGCCTGGAGGGACACCTGGAGCAATCAGCCCCAGCATTTT.

With respect to this clonotype: Germline and junction disagree at one end, which may indicate a read error. The chain joins TRBV12-3 or TRBV12-4 to TRBJ2-3, with D perhaps matching TRBD2 (6 bases). CDR3 length: 15 amino acids. The DNA of the CDR3 is TGTGCCAGCAGTCCCTCGGGACTGAGCACAAATACGCAGTATTTT. Encoded protein: CASSPSGLSTNTQYF.

The chain has TRBV20-1 and TRBJ1-5, with TRBD1 matching 9 bases. This CDR3 is built from 16 residues. V was clipped by 6 bases and J by 5 bases; unmatched bases: 14. Germline loops: CDR1 DFQATT, CDR2 SNEGSKA (reference sequence). CDR3 sequence reads: CSAGSGAYRGHQPQHF. CDR3 nucleotides: TGCAGTGCCGGAAGCGGCGCTTACAGGGGGCATCAGCCCCAGCATTTT.

As to this clonotype: This may come from a read error, since a much larger clone is one base off. The V call is TRBV4-2, the J call TRBJ2-3; no reliable D call. The CDR3 runs 12 residues. Germline CDR1 LGHNA, CDR2 YNFKEQ. The CDR3 region has the DNA TGTGCCAGCAGCCAAGCCCCAGATATGCAGTATTTT. It specifies CASSQAPDMQYF.

For this clonotype: Germline and junction disagree at one end, which may indicate a read error. The genes are TRBV7-9 and TRBJ2-7; D possibly corresponds to TRBD2 (6 bases). The CDR3 runs 17 residues. The V gene's germline CDR1 is SEHNR and CDR2 FQNEAQ (reference sequence). The CDR3 coding sequence is TGTGCCGGCAGCTTAGCGGACCGCAGGGACCCCTCCTACGAGCAGTACTTC. Its protein is CAGSLADRRDPSYEQYF. Together with reference TRBV7-9 and TRBJ2-7, the CDR3 gives the full variable domain: DTGVSQNPRHKITKRGQNVTFRCDPISEHNRLYWYRQTLGQGPEFLTYFQNEAQLEKSRLLSDRFSAERPKGSFSTLEIQRTEQGDSAMYLCAGSLADRRDPSYEQYFGPGTRLTVT.

This clonotype was detected only once. A junction end diverges from the germline sequence, so it may reflect a read error. The CDR3 DNA reads as TGCACCAGCAGCCAAGAAGGGGGGGAGACTAGCCTAAGCACAGATACGCAGTATTTT. As protein: CTSSQEGGETSLSTDTQYF. The chain has TRBV4-1 and TRBJ2-3; tentative D call: TRBD2 (7 bases). Germline CDR1 reads MGHRA; CDR2 reads YSYEKL. The CDR3 is 19 residues long.

The DNA of the CDR3 is TGCAGTGCTAGAGATTTAGGGGACTCCTATAATTCACCCCTCCACTTT. Translation gives CSARDLGDSYNSPLHF. V usage is TRBV20-1 and J usage is TRBJ1-6; possibly TRBD1 for D (5 bases). Germline lookup yields CDR1 DFQATT and CDR2 SNEGSKA (reference sequence). V was trimmed by 0 bases and J by 0 bases, leaving 9 bases between them. The length of the CDR3 is 16 residues.

Only a few counts were recorded for this clonotype. V usage is TRBV29-1 and J usage is TRBJ2-5; TRBD1 agrees at 11 bases. V was clipped by 6 bases and J by 5 bases; unmatched bases: 8. This CDR3 has 14 amino acids. CDR1 and CDR2 (germline): SQVTM, ANQGSEA. CDR3 in amino acids: CSVRDRGERETQYF. The CDR3, as DNA: TGCAGCGTCCGGGACAGGGGGGAAAGGGAGACCCAGTACTTC.

This clonotype was seen repeatedly, ten times or more. The chain links TRBV4-1 to TRBJ1-1, with D perhaps TRBD1 (5 bases). V was pared by 3 bases and J by 1 base, with 15 bases between. Per germline, CDR1 MGHRA and CDR2 YSYEKL. The CDR3 loop spans 16 amino acids. Written as DNA, the CDR3 is TGCGCCAGCAGCCAGGCCCCTCCCGGGGCGAACACTGAAGCTTTCTTT. Translating gives CASSQAPPGANTEAFF.

The CDR3 region has the DNA TGCGCCAGCAGCGCAGATCCCAACACTGAAGCTTTCTTT. It translates to CASSADPNTEAFF. The chain carries TRBV5-1 and TRBJ1-1; no definite D call. The V gene's germline CDR1 is SGHRS and CDR2 YFSETQ. The CDR3 is 13 residues long. The V end was cut by 4 bases, the J end by 2 bases, with 9 bases between.

The chain joins TRBV12-3 or TRBV12-4 to TRBJ2-2; 9 bases match TRBD1. V was clipped by 2 bases and J by 9 bases; unmatched bases: 7. The CDR3 length is 15 residues. CDR3: CASSLRQGGFRELFF. The CDR3 nucleotides read TGTGCCAGCAGTTTACGACAGGGGGGGTTCCGGGAGCTGTTTTTT.

The V and J genes are TRBV18 and TRBJ2-3; TRBD2 aligns across 7 bases. The CDR3 runs to 15 residues. From germline, CDR1 is KGHSH and CDR2 LQKENI. J was trimmed by 2 bases and V by 1 base; bases with no gene match: 3. CDR3 coding DNA: TGTGCCAGCTCACCACGGGGACTACCCACAGATACGCAGTATTTT. Amino acid sequence: CASSPRGLPTDTQYF. Drawing the rest from reference TRBV18 and TRBJ2-3, the complete variable domain is NAGVMQNPRHLVRRRGQEARLRCSPMKGHSHVYWYRQLPEEGLKFMVYLQKENIIDESGMPKERFSAEFPKEGPSILRIQQVVRGDSAAYFCASSPRGLPTDTQYFGPGTRLTVL.

The rearrangement joins TRBV7-2 to TRBJ1-1; no firm D call. Germline CDR1 SGHTA, CDR2 FQGNSA. This CDR3 region has 15 residues. Between the trimmed V and J ends, which lost 4 bases and 0 bases, there was a span of 12 bases. Here the CDR3 DNA reads TGTGCCAGCAGCTATGCGGGATTCCTGAACACTGAAGCTTTCTTT. Protein product: CASSYAGFLNTEAFF. Variable domain in full (rest from reference TRBV7-2 and TRBJ1-1): GAGVSQSPSNKVTEKGKDVELRCDPISGHTALYWYRQSLGQGLEFLIYFQGNSAPDKSGLPSDRFSAERTGGSVSTLTIQRTQQEDSAVYLCASSYAGFLNTEAFFGQGTRLTVV.

The chain uses TRBV7-9 and TRBJ2-1, with 11 positions matching TRBD2. V gave up 2 bases and J gave up 14 bases; unmatched junction bases: 11. The CDR3 length is 15 residues. Germline assignment: CDR1 SEHNR and CDR2 FQNEAQ (reference sequence). The CDR3 DNA sequence: TGTGCCAGCAGCTTAAAAGGACTAGCGGGTAACGTCGAGTTCTTC. Protein: CASSLKGLAGNVEFF. Drawing the rest from reference TRBV7-9 and TRBJ2-1, the complete variable domain is DTGVSQNPRHKITKRGQNVTFRCDPISEHNRLYWYRQTLGQGPEFLTYFQNEAQLEKSRLLSDRFSAERPKGSFSTLEIQRTEQGDSAMYLCASSLKGLAGNVEFFGPGTRLTVL.

A few counts support this clonotype. The V call is TRBV5-1, the J call TRBJ1-1; possibly TRBD1 for D (6 bases). CDR1 and CDR2 from the germline V gene are SGHRS and YFSETQ. V lost 2 bases and J 1 base, leaving 9 bases between the germline ends. The CDR3 covers 14 residues. CDR3 sequence reads: CASSFMDRNTEAFF. The CDR3 DNA is TGCGCCAGCAGCTTTATGGACAGGAACACTGAAGCTTTCTTT.